This T cell receptor beta chain was captured by sequencing in a study of blood T cell repertoires in COVID-19. The protocol was immunoSEQ multiplex PCR, while the TCRdb copy is restricted to in-frame clones and leaves out a portion. The data show hundreds of thousands of clones, roughly 86% seen once. This clone was seen a handful of times. There are 14 residues in the CDR3. V trimming: 8 bases; J trimming: 0 bases; junction bases outside the gene matches: 4. The germline CDR1 and CDR2 sequences are MNHEY and SVGAGI. The sequence came from a woman aged 60 to 75 who had recovered from COVID-19. The chain recombines TRBV6-5 with TRBJ1-3, with TRBD1 identical over 7 bases. Sequencing was performed on peripheral blood. The CDR3 DNA reads as TGTGCCAGCCAGACAGGGACCTCTGGAAACACCATATATTTT. It translates to CASQTGTSGNTIYF.